Below, 3 T cell receptor beta chains from the same sample are listed, as sequenced in a study of blood T cell repertoires in COVID-19 (dated by TCRdb to 2020 to 2022). Libraries were built with the immunoSEQ multiplex PCR assay. As stored in TCRdb, this immuneACCESS dataset retains in-frame rearrangements with V and J assigned. A fraction of the clones does not appear; measured against another copy, unresolved V genes explain less than half of the discrepancy, and the remainder lacks a known reason. The sample table shows 100,000 or so clones, and approximately 91% are seen once. The top ten hold roughly 4.2% of the sample. The sample consisted of peripheral blood. The receptors were sampled from a man younger than 35 with acute or convalescent COVID-19.

The rearrangement joins TRBV30 to TRBJ1-2; 9 nucleotides line up with TRBD1. The CDR3 covers 13 residues. The germline gives CDR1 GTSNPN, CDR2 SVGIG (reference sequence). J lost 8 bases, V lost 3 bases, and 7 bases had no gene match. The CDR3 coding sequence is TGTGCCTGGAGCCTGGGACAGGGTCAAGGCTACACCTTC. Translated, it gives CAWSLGQGQGYTF.

V is TRBV7-2 and J is TRBJ1-2; D might be TRBD1 (5 bases). Between the trimmed V and J ends, which lost 1 base and 3 bases, there was a span of 9 bases. CDR1 and CDR2 from the germline V gene are SGHTA and FQGNSA. The CDR3 contains 14 residues. CDR3 sequence: CASSLVGRDYGYTF. Written as DNA, the CDR3 is TGTGCCAGCAGCTTAGTCGGCAGGGACTATGGCTACACCTTC.

There are a few counts of this clone. This chain uses TRBV7-9 with TRBJ1-5; 10 nucleotides match TRBD1. Trimming at V came to 3 bases and at J to 1 base, leaving 6 bases not matched to a gene. Germline V gene sequence: CDR1 SEHNR, CDR2 FQNEAQ (reference sequence). The CDR3 loop spans 17 amino acids. CDR3 coding DNA: TGTGCCAGCAGCTTGGGGACAGGGGATGTGAGCAATCAGCCCCAGCATTTT. This sequence encodes CASSLGTGDVSNQPQHF.